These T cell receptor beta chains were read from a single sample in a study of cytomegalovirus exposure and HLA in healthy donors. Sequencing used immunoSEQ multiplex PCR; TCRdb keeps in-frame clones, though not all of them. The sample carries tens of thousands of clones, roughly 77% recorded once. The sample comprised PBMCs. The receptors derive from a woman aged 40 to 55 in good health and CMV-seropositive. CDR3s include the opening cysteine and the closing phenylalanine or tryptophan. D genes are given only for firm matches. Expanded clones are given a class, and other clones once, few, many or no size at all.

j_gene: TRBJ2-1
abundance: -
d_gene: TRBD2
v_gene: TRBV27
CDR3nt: TGTGCCAGCAGCCTGATAGCGGGCCAGTGGGTCAATGAGCAGTTCTTC
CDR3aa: CASSLIAGQWVNEQFF

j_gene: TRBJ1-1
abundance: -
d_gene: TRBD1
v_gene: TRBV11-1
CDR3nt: TGTGCCAGCAGCCAGACAGGGCTTGAGACTGAAGCTTTCTTT
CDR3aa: CASSQTGLETEAFF

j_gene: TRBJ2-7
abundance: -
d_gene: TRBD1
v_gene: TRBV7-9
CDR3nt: TGTTCCAGCAGCTTCGACAGGGATTCATGGTACTTC
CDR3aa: CSSSFDRDSWYF

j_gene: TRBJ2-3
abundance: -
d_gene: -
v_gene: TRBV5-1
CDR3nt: TGCGCCAGCAGCTTGGGGGCAGGGGTGACAGATACGCAGTATTTT
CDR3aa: CASSLGAGVTDTQYF

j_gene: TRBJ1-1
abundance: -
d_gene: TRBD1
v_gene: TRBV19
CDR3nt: TGTGCCAGTATGGACAGGGTCACTGAAGCTTTCTTT
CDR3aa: CASMDRVTEAFF

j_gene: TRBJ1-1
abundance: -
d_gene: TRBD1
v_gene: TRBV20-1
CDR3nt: TGCAGTGCCGGACAGGGTGTATCAGCTTTCTTT
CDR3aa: CSAGQGVSAFF

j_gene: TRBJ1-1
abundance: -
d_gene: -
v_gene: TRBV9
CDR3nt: TGTGCCAGCAGCGTAGGAGAAACTGAAGCTTTCTTT
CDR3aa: CASSVGETEAFF

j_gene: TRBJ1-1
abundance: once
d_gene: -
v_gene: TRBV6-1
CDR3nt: TGTGCCAGCAGTGGATGGGTGGGCTACACTGAAGCTTTCTTT
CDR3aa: CASSGWVGYTEAFF

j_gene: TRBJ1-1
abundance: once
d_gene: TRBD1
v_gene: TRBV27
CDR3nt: TGTGCCAGCAGTTCCCCTGACAGGGGCTTGGCTGAAGCTTTCTTT
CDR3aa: CASSSPDRGLAEAFF

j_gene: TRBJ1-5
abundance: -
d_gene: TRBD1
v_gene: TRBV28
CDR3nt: TGTGCCAGCAGTTTGGTACAGGGGAATCAGCCCCAGCATTTT
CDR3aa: CASSLVQGNQPQHF

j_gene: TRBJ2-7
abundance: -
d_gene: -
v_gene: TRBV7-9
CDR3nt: TGTGCCAGCAGCTTCCAGGGGACCCCCTACGAGCAGTACTTC
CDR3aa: CASSFQGTPYEQYF

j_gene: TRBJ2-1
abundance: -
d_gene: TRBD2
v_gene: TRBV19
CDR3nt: TGTGCCAGTAGTATAGATTGGGCTAGCGGGTTGAATGAGCAGTTCTTC
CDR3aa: CASSIDWASGLNEQFF

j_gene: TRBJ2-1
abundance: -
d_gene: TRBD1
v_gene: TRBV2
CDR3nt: TGTGCCAGCAGGACCGGGACAGGGGGAACTGAGCAGTTCTTC
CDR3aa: CASRTGTGGTEQFF

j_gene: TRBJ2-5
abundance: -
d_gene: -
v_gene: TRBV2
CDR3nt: TGTGCCAGCAGTGAAGGGCCGGGGGAGACCCAGTACTTC
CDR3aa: CASSEGPGETQYF

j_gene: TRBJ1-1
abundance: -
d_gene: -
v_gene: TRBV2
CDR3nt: TGTGCCAGCAGTGAATTAGAGAACACTGAAGCTTTCTTT
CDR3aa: CASSELENTEAFF

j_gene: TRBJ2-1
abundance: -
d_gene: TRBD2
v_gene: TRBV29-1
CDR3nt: TGCAGCGGACAGACTAGCGGGGTCTTAAATGGGCAGTTCTTC
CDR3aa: CSGQTSGVLNGQFF

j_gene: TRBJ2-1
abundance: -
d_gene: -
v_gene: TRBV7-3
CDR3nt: TGTGCCAGCAGCCAGACTAGCTACAATGAGCAGTTCTTC
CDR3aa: CASSQTSYNEQFF

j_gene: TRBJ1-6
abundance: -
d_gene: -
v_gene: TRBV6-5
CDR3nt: TGTGCCAGCAGTTACTCGGGGCGGGGGATTAATTCACCCCTCCACTTT
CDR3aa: CASSYSGRGINSPLHF

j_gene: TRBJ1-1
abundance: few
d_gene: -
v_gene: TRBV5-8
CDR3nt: TGTGCCAGCAGCTTGGTTCTTGAAGCTTTCTTT
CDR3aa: CASSLVLEAFF

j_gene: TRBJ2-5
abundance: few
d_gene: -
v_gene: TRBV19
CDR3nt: TGTGCCAGTAGTATAGTGGAGGGCGAGGAGACCCAGTACTTC
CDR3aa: CASSIVEGEETQYF

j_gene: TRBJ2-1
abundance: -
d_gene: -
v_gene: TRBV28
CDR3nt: TGTGCCAGCAGTTTAGGGCTCGACAATGAGCAGTTCTTC
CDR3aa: CASSLGLDNEQFF

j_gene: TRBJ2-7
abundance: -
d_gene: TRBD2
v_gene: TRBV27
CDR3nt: TGTGCCAGCAGCGGGGCGGGGGGCGCGGGGTACGAGCAGTACTTC
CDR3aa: CASSGAGGAGYEQYF

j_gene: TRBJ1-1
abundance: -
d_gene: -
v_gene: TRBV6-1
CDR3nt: TGTGCCAGCAGTGTAGGTGGGCAGGACACTGAAGCTTTCTTT
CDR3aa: CASSVGGQDTEAFF

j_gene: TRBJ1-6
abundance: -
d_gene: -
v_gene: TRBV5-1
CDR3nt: TGCGCCAGCAGAGATGAGAAGCAGGGTAATTCACCCCTCCACTTT
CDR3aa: CASRDEKQGNSPLHF

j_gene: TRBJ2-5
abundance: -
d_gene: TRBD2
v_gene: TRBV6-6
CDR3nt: TGTGCCAGCAGTTACTCCCGGGACTATCAAGAGACCCAGTACTTC
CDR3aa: CASSYSRDYQETQYF

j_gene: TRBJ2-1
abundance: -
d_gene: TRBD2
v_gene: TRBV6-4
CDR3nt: TGTGCCAGCAGTGACAGGGCTAGCGGGAGGCGAATCGATGAGCAGTTCTTC
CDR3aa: CASSDRASGRRIDEQFF